This entry features one T cell receptor beta chain sequence. Its target is not known. The data stem from a study of radiation and T cells in renal cell carcinoma. Sequencing was performed with immunoSEQ multiplex PCR; in TCRdb, only in-frame clones are kept and a portion is missing. The table has tens of thousands of clones, 70% to 85% seen once. The CDR3 covers 15 residues. V shed 4 bases and J 9 bases; nucleotides not matched to a gene: 8. The germline gives CDR1 LGHNA, CDR2 YNFKEQ. The time point was: baseline pretreatment blood. Treatment reported: 15 Gy SBRT to primary tumor, nephrectomy 4 weeks later. Blood was sampled at baseline, 2 weeks and 4 weeks after SBRT. Points from the study as a whole: No pretreatment tumor biopsies were available for baseline clonotypes. In blood, top tumor clones expanded by 2 weeks, shrinking by 4.

The rearrangement uses TRBV4-2 and TRBJ2-1; 11 nucleotides match TRBD2. The origin of this receptor is a man aged 55-75 years with renal cell carcinoma. This specimen was blood, taken from a patient whose treatment included radiotherapy and nephrectomy. As DNA, the CDR3 is TGTGCCAGCAGCCCCTTAGCGGGAGGGAGTGGTGAGCAGTTCTTC. It translates to CASSPLAGGSGEQFF.